This T cell receptor (beta chain) is from a study of T cell responses to AZD1222 COVID-19 vaccine. Measured with immunoSEQ multiplex PCR; TCRdb has only the in-frame clones, and not every one. The repertoire includes about 130,000 clones, more than 80% of them detected once, and 3.5% to 4.5% sits in the top ten. Worth noting for this clone: The target antigen is unknown.

Study-wide points: Clonal diversity may have been underestimated, and the donors were mostly white British, with more females than males.

This CDR3 has 15 amino acids. Germline-derived CDR1 and CDR2 are MNHEY and SMNVEV (reference sequence). With 2 bases removed from V and 0 bases from J, the gap between germline ends came to 5 bases. The chain is built from TRBV27 and TRBJ2-6; no clear D. The input for sequencing was peripheral blood, taken 28 days after the second AZD1222 dose. The source is an adult who received the AZD1222 COVID-19 vaccine. DNA for the CDR3: TGTGCCAGCAGTTTAGCCCTCTCTGGGGCCAACGTCCTGACTTTC. It codes for CASSLALSGANVLTF.